This TCR beta chain was recorded in a study of T cells expressing NK-cell markers. In the case of this clonotype: No antigen is known for it.

Study-level findings and limits: Dominant NKG2C+ clonotypes accounted for roughly 1.0-7.5% of CD8+ T cells in a handful of donors.

Germline V gene lookup returns CDR1 SNHLY and CDR2 FYNNEI. This CDR3 region has 14 residues. Making the TCR beta cDNA relied on 5'RACE template switching with UMIs. TCRdb re-analyzed the 5' RACE reads; it lists each CDR3 protein once, without DNA. Its table records a few hundred thousand distinct CDR3 sequences. V usage is TRBV2 and J usage is TRBJ2-3; TCRdb gives TRBD2 as the D gene, but with no DNA this cannot be confirmed. The sequenced sample consisted of blood T cells: a sorted CD56 or NKG2C T cell subset, CD4+ or CD8+ T cells, or bulk PBMC T cells (not recorded which). The sequence came from a man aged 18-30 years in good health. The CDR3 spells CASRREASTDTQYF.